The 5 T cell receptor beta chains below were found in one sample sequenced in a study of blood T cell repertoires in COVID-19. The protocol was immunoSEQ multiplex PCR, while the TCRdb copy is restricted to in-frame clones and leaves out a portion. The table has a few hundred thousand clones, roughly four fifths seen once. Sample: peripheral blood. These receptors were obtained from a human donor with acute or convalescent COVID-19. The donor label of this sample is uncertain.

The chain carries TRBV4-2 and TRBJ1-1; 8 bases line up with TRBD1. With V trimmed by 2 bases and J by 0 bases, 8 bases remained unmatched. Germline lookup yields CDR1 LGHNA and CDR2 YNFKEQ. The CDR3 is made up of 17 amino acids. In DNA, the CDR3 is TGTGCCAGCAGCCAATCTATGGGGACAGGACTGAACACTGAAGCTTTCTTT. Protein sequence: CASSQSMGTGLNTEAFF.

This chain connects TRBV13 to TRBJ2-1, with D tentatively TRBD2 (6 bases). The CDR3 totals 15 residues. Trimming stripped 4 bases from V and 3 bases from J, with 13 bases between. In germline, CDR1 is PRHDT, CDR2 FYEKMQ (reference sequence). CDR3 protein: CASSWTTRGYNEQFF. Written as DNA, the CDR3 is TGTGCCAGCAGCTGGACTACTCGGGGCTACAATGAGCAGTTCTTC.

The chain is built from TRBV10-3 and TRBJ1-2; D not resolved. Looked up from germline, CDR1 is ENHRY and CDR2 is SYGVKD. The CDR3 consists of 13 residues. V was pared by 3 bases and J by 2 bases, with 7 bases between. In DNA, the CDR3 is TGTGCCATCAGTGAAGCAGGCAACTATGGCTACACCTTC. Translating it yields CAISEAGNYGYTF.

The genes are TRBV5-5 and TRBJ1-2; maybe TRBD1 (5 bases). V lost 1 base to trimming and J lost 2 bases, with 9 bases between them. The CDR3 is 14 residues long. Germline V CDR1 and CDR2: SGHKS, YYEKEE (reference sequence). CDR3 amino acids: CASSLLDTNYGYTF. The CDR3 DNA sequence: TGTGCCAGCAGCTTGTTGGACACAAACTATGGCTACACCTTC.

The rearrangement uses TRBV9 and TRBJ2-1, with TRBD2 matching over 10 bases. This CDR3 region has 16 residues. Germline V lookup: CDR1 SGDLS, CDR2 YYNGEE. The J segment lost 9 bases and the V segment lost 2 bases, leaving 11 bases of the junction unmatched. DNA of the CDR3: TGTGCCAGCAGCGTCGGAAGCGGGAGGGCTAAGGGTGAGCAGTTCTTC. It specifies CASSVGSGRAKGEQFF.